What follows are 19 T cell receptor beta chains derived from one specimen sequenced in a study of cytomegalovirus exposure and HLA in healthy donors. Primers for the PCR totalled 60 Vbeta and 13 Jbeta. Using immunoSEQ multiplex PCR, the repertoire was profiled, and TCRdb retains in-frame clones only, with some absent. The table includes approximately 56,000 clones, approximately 70% detected once. What was sequenced was PBMCs. The receptors stem from a woman aged 50 to 60 in good health and CMV-seropositive.

This clone was picked up a small number of times. The chain couples TRBV6-4 to TRBJ2-2, with D perhaps TRBD2 (5 bases). CDR1 MRHNA and CDR2 SNTAGT come from the germline V gene. The V end lost 3 bases, the J end lost 5 bases, and 7 bases lay between the germline ends. The CDR3 consists of 13 residues. CDR3 sequence: CASSETGTGELFF. The CDR3 DNA reads as TGTGCCAGCAGTGAAACGGGGACCGGGGAGCTGTTTTTT.

The chain joins TRBV6-6 to TRBJ2-7, with 7 positions matching TRBD2. The CDR3 has 14 residues. Per the germline V gene, CDR1 is MNHNY and CDR2 is SVGAGI (reference sequence). V was clipped by 9 bases and J by 3 bases; unmatched bases: 11. The CDR3 coding sequence is TGTGCCAGTTCCTCGGCGGGAGAGGTCTACGAGCAGTACTTC. Its translation: CASSSAGEVYEQYF.

This clone showed up just a few times. The chain recombines TRBV6-1 with TRBJ1-5; TRBD1 matches 9 bases. Trimming cost V 10 bases and J 2 bases; bases outside gene matches: 6. The length of the CDR3 is 14 residues. Per germline, CDR1 MNHNS and CDR2 SASEGT. The CDR3 region has the DNA TGTGCCACCATCCGGGACAGGGGCAATCAGCCCCAGCATTTT. Protein product: CATIRDRGNQPQHF.

This sequence joins TRBV6-4 and TRBJ2-1; D is undetermined. Germline V gene lookup returns CDR1 MRHNA and CDR2 SNTAGT. V lost 7 bases and J lost 8, with 15 bases in between. This CDR3 spans 13 amino acids. The CDR3 DNA reads as TGTGCCAGCATTGATCAGAGCGTCGATGAGCAGTTCTTC. Translated: CASIDQSVDEQFF.

The rearrangement uses TRBV4-1 and TRBJ1-5; D gene unclear. The CDR3 is 18 residues long. Germline CDR1 MGHRA, CDR2 YSYEKL. Trimming took off 1 base at V and 0 bases at J, with 16 bases between the two ends. DNA for the CDR3: TGCGCCAGCAGCCAAGTGTGGCAGCCGGGGTATAGCAATCAGCCCCAGCATTTT. This gives the protein CASSQVWQPGYSNQPQHF.

The chain recombines TRBV7-8 with TRBJ1-6, with a weak D call TRBD1 (6 bases). Per germline, CDR1 SGHVS and CDR2 FQNEAQ. Trimming cost V 7 bases and J 7 bases, with 23 bases left between them. The CDR3 spans 17 residues. The CDR3 nucleotides are TGTGCCAGCAAGATGGGAGGGGGGGAGGTGTGGAATTCACCCCTCCACTTT. Translating it yields CASKMGGGEVWNSPLHF.

The chain recombines TRBV7-2 with TRBJ2-1, with TRBD2 identical over 12 bases. V shed 9 bases and J 1 base; nucleotides not matched to a gene: 10. The CDR3 consists of 17 residues. Per the germline V gene, CDR1 is SGHTA and CDR2 is FQGNSA. The CDR3 region has the DNA TGTGCCAGTCGTCCCACTAGCGGGGGGATATCCTACAATGAGCAGTTCTTC. Protein product: CASRPTSGGISYNEQFF.

This chain links TRBV5-1 with TRBJ2-5; 12 bases map to TRBD1. The closer fit of TRBJ2-7 to the DNA end suggests the J call may be wrong. Germline CDR1 SGHRS, CDR2 YFSETQ. This CDR3 region has 14 residues. The CDR3: CASSVGTGGHEQYF. As DNA, the CDR3 is TGCGCCAGCAGCGTCGGGACAGGGGGCCACGAGCAGTACTTC.

V and J are TRBV4-1 and TRBJ2-1; D is undetermined. Germline CDR1 MGHRA, CDR2 YSYEKL. The V end was cut by 0 bases, the J end by 7 bases, with 7 bases between. There are 13 residues in the CDR3. This chain's CDR3 is CASSQESRNEQFF. As DNA, the CDR3 is TGCGCCAGCAGCCAAGAAAGCCGGAATGAGCAGTTCTTC.

The J gene is TRBJ2-3, the V gene TRBV9; 11 positions match TRBD2. The CDR3 consists of 15 residues. Germline V gene sequence: CDR1 SGDLS, CDR2 YYNGEE. V dropped 2 bases and J dropped 5; count of bases not matched to a gene: 4. The CDR3 is CASSVSGRAVDTQYF. CDR3 in DNA: TGTGCCAGCAGCGTTAGCGGGAGGGCCGTAGATACGCAGTATTTT.

In its sample, this clone was seen a few times. This rearrangement joins TRBV5-4 to TRBJ2-1, with D unclear. The V end was cut by 0 bases, the J end by 10 bases, with 8 bases between. Germline lookup yields CDR1 SGHNT and CDR2 YYREEE (reference sequence). The CDR3 loop spans 12 amino acids. The DNA of the CDR3 is TGTGCCAGCAGCTTGGGACTTCCGGAGCAGTTCTTC. As protein: CASSLGLPEQFF. The entire variable domain, with the rest obtained from reference TRBV5-4 and TRBJ2-1, is as follows: ETGVTQSPTHLIKTRGQQVTLRCSSQSGHNTVSWYQQALGQGPQFIFQYYREEENGRGNFPPRFSGLQFPNYSSELNVNALELDDSALYLCASSLGLPEQFFGPGTRLTVL.

This sequence joins TRBV25-1 and TRBJ2-1, with D unresolved. Germline CDR1 MGHDK, CDR2 SYGVNS. The CDR3 is 16 amino acids. Trimming removed 4 bases from V and 0 bases from J, with 13 bases in between. The CDR3, as DNA: TGTGCCAGCAGTGGCAGCGACGCCATCTCCTACAATGAGCAGTTCTTC. Translating it yields CASSGSDAISYNEQFF.

The V gene is TRBV6-5, the J gene TRBJ1-6; D is possibly TRBD1 (6 bases). The CDR3 loop spans 14 amino acids. Germline V gene sequence: CDR1 MNHEY, CDR2 SVGAGI. The V gene lost 5 bases and the J gene lost 10 bases, with 15 bases spanning the gap. The CDR3 spells CASSPQGLRSPLHF. The CDR3 nucleotides read TGTGCCAGCAGTCCACAGGGATTAAGATCACCCCTCCACTTT.

The J gene is TRBJ1-2, the V gene TRBV4-1; 12 bases are a match to TRBD1. V dropped 3 bases and J dropped 8; count of bases not matched to a gene: 4. CDR3 length equals 14 residues. CDR1 and CDR2 (germline): MGHRA, YSYEKL. CDR3 in amino acids: CASSQPGTGGGYTF. Written as DNA, the CDR3 is TGCGCCAGCAGCCAGCCCGGGACAGGGGGCGGCTACACCTTC.

This chain joins TRBV5-4 and TRBJ2-7; no clear D. CDR1 and CDR2 from the germline V gene are SGHNT and YYREEE (reference sequence). This CDR3 region has 13 residues. V lost 5 bases, J lost 4 bases, and 13 bases lay in between. This CDR3 is CASRLAGRYEQYF. The DNA for the CDR3 is TGTGCCAGCAGGCTGGCAGGAAGGTACGAGCAGTACTTC.

In nucleotides, the CDR3 is TGTGCCAGTAGTATTAGACACAGGGGTGGAGGCTACGAGCAGTACTTC. Amino acid sequence: CASSIRHRGGGYEQYF. The chain employs TRBV19 and TRBJ2-7; 7 bases map to TRBD1. V shed 3 bases, J shed 3 bases, and the junction held 11 bases outside the gene matches. Germline loops: CDR1 LNHDA, CDR2 SQIVND (reference sequence). CDR3 length: 16 residues.

This clone was seen only a few times. The CDR3 loop is CASSMHSQTYEQYF. CDR3 nucleotide sequence: TGTGCCAGTAGTATGCACTCTCAAACCTACGAGCAGTACTTC. The rearrangement uses TRBV19 and TRBJ2-7, with D hard to call. This CDR3 has 14 amino acids. The germline V gene has CDR1 LNHDA and CDR2 SQIVND (reference sequence). With 3 bases removed from V and 2 bases from J, the gap between germline ends came to 11 bases.

This clone was found a few times. The chain recombines TRBV19 with TRBJ1-5; the D is unclear. V was shortened by 4 bases and J by 3 bases, with 13 bases between the two germline ends. The CDR3 runs to 15 residues. Germline values: CDR1 LNHDA, CDR2 SQIVND (reference sequence). For the CDR3, the DNA is TGTGCCAGTAGTAACACCGATTATTTCAATCAGCCCCAGCATTTT. Its protein product is CASSNTDYFNQPQHF. The variable domain in full, completed from reference TRBV19 and TRBJ1-5, reads DGGITQSPKYLFRKEGQNVTLSCEQNLNHDAMYWYRQDPGQGLRLIYYSQIVNDFQKGDIAEGYSVSREKKESFPLTVTSAQKNPTAFYLCASSNTDYFNQPQHFGDGTRLSIL.

The chain couples TRBV30 to TRBJ1-3; D unresolved. Germline V CDR1 and CDR2: GTSNPN, SVGIG (reference sequence). V lost 4 bases to trimming and J lost 4 bases, with 5 bases between them. CDR3 length: 11 amino acids. The CDR3 region has the DNA TGTGCCTGGACCGGGGGAAACACCATATATTTT. Residues: CAWTGGNTIYF.